This TCR beta chain comes out of a study of blood T cell repertoires in COVID-19. Study-level background: There were acute and convalescent COVID-19 samples, and they came from the United States, Italy and Spain. PBMCs, B-cell-depleted T cells, or T cells were the source of the cDNA or gDNA that made up the material.

Participants, about 18 to 100 years old, spanned 25 or so US areas. The data were produced by immunoSEQ multiplex PCR, yet TCRdb's version contains in-frame clones alone and is incomplete. Of about 140,000 clones in the sample, 60% to 80% were seen once. The CDR3 covers 11 residues. Per germline, CDR1 DFQATT and CDR2 SNEGSKA (reference sequence). Trimming took off 6 bases at V and 6 bases at J, with 10 bases between the two ends. This TCR was sampled from a woman aged 45-59 years who had recovered from COVID-19. The chain combines TRBV20-1 with TRBJ2-3; D call uncertain. The sequencing sample was made of PBMCs or T cells enriched from blood (not recorded which). The chain's CDR3 is CSAEIRDTQYF. The DNA of the CDR3 is TGCAGTGCGGAAATCAGGGATACGCAGTATTTT.